The rows below give T cell receptor beta chains drawn from one sample of a study of T-cell memory formation after mild COVID-19. TCRdb called the 5' RACE reads again in MiXCR, with one record for every CDR3 protein. The table lists a few hundred thousand distinct CDR3 sequences, 13% to 15% of them singletons. Sample: PBMCs or a T cell subset sorted from them (not recorded which). The receptors derive from a man in his late teens or twenties who had mild COVID-19 (a few samples of this study predate the infection). Cell type and time point are not known. CDR3s include the opening cysteine and the closing phenylalanine or tryptophan. The D gene is left open where the match is weak. Only part of the rows carry a size: once, few, many, or a class if the clone is expanded.

j_gene | abundance | v_gene | d_gene | CDR3nt | CDR3aa
TRBJ2-2 | few | TRBV7-7 | TRBD1 | TGTGCCAGCAGCCCGGCGGACAGGGGGTTATCCGGGGAGCTGTTTTTT | CASSPADRGLSGELFF
TRBJ1-1 | - | TRBV29-1 | - | TGCAGCGTTGAGCTAAACCCTTTCTTT | CSVELNPFF
TRBJ1-1 | many | TRBV6-2/TRBV6-3 | - | TGTGCCAGCAGGTGGGGCGCCGACACTGAAGCTTTCTTT | CASRWGADTEAFF
TRBJ1-4 | few | TRBV5-1 | TRBD1 | TGCGCCAGCAGCCTCGGGACAGTCGGCCTGGTCAATGAAAAACTGTTTTTT | CASSLGTVGLVNEKLFF
TRBJ1-1 | few | TRBV7-9 | - | TGTGCCAGTTGCTGGGACAACACTGAAGCTTTCTTT | CASCWDNTEAFF
TRBJ2-7 | - | TRBV5-1 | TRBD1 | TGCGCCAGCAGCTGGTGGACAGGGCCCCCATACGAGCAGTACTTC | CASSWWTGPPYEQYF
TRBJ2-3 | few | TRBV6-6 | TRBD2 | TGTGCCAGCTCGAGCGGGGGTCTCGGTCCTACGCAGTATTTT | CASSSGGLGPTQYF
TRBJ2-1 | many | TRBV4-3 | TRBD2 | TGCGCCAGCAGCCAAGTAGCGGGGGGCTACAATGAGCAGTTCTTC | CASSQVAGGYNEQFF
TRBJ1-2 | - | TRBV4-3 | TRBD1 | TGCGCCAGCAGCCAAGCTACGGGACAGACTAACTATGGCTACACCTTC | CASSQATGQTNYGYTF
TRBJ2-3 | few | TRBV3-1 | TRBD1 | TGTGCCAGCAGCCTCAGGGGGTACGACCCAGATACGCAGTATTTT | CASSLRGYDPDTQYF
TRBJ1-4 | - | TRBV6-2/TRBV6-3 | - | TGTGCCAGCAGTTACTCTCGGACCGCCCCTAATGAAAAACTGTTTTTT | CASSYSRTAPNEKLFF
TRBJ1-4 | - | TRBV28 | - | TGTGCCAGCAGGCCGACGGGACAAGTTAATGAAAAACTGTTTTTT | CASRPTGQVNEKLFF
TRBJ2-5 | many | TRBV7-6 | TRBD2 | TGTGCCAGCAGATGGGATTCGGGGGGGCAAGAGACCCAGTACTTC | CASRWDSGGQETQYF
TRBJ1-2 | few | TRBV7-6 | - | TGTGCCAGCAGCCCTATCGGGGTTAGTGGCTACACCTTC | CASSPIGVSGYTF
TRBJ2-2 | few | TRBV3-1 | - | TGTGCCAGCAGCCAGAGGGGGACGAAAACCGGGGAGCTGTTTTTT | CASSQRGTKTGELFF
TRBJ2-7 | - | TRBV6-5 | TRBD2 | TGTGCCAGCAGTTACCAGGGACTAAAAGAGCAGTACTTC | CASSYQGLKEQYF
TRBJ1-5 | - | TRBV20-1 | - | TGCAGTGCTAGGTCGGGGAGCAATCAGCCCCAGCATTTT | CSARSGSNQPQHF
TRBJ2-2 | - | TRBV7-3 | TRBD1 | TGTGCCAGCAGCTTTGACAGGGACACCGGGGAGCTGTTTTTT | CASSFDRDTGELFF